The rows below give T cell receptor beta chains drawn from one sample of a study of cytomegalovirus exposure and HLA in healthy donors. Clones were read by immunoSEQ multiplex PCR, and TCRdb kept only the in-frame ones, dropping some. Of approximately 200,000 clones in the sample, around 80% are singletons; the top ten hold roughly a sixth. The sequenced sample consisted of PBMCs. These receptors originate from a middle-aged man in good health and CMV-seronegative. The CDR3 runs from the conserved cysteine through the conserved F or W. D genes are given only for firm matches. Only some rows state a clone size, as once, few, many or a class for expanded clones.

clone_size	d_call	cdr3_length	j_call	v_call	cdr3_nt	cdr3_aa
NA	TRBD1	15	TRBJ1-1	TRBV7-9	TGTGCCAGCAGCTTAGCGACACAGGGGGGCACTGAAGCTTTCTTT	CASSLATQGGTEAFF
NA	NA	16	TRBJ1-6	TRBV4-1	TGCGCCAGCAGCCAAGTTCAAGGGGCAGATAATTCACCCCTCCACTTT	CASSQVQGADNSPLHF
NA	NA	12	TRBJ1-1	TRBV14	TGTGCCAGCAGCCAAGAGGGGAGGGAAGCTTTCTTT	CASSQEGREAFF
NA	TRBD1	12	TRBJ1-5	TRBV12-5	TGTGCTAGTGGTGAGACAGGGATCTCCCAGCATTTT	CASGETGISQHF
once	TRBD1	14	TRBJ1-2	TRBV7-9	TGTGCCAGCAGCTCCGGGACAGGGTACTATGGCTACACCTTC	CASSSGTGYYGYTF
NA	TRBD1	14	TRBJ1-2	TRBV6-1	TGTGCCAGCAGCGAAGGGACAGGTCCCTATGGCTACACCTTC	CASSEGTGPYGYTF
NA	NA	12	TRBJ2-1	TRBV7-3	TGTGCCAGCAGCTTTTCGGGTAATGAGCAGTTCTTC	CASSFSGNEQFF
NA	NA	17	TRBJ1-6	TRBV28	TGTGCCAGCAGTTTCCCCTCCTACCGGGAAATCAATTCACCCCTCCACTTT	CASSFPSYREINSPLHF
NA	NA	12	TRBJ1-4	TRBV2	TGTGCCAGCAGGGGCCAGGATGAAAAACTGTTTTTT	CASRGQDEKLFF
NA	TRBD1	18	TRBJ2-3	TRBV18	TGTGCCAGCTCACCACAGGGACAGCTACCTTACTCCACAGATACGCAGTATTTT	CASSPQGQLPYSTDTQYF
NA	NA	13	TRBJ2-5	TRBV6-1	TGTGCCATTCAGACAGGTGGGGTTTGGACCCAGTACTTC	CAIQTGGVWTQYF
NA	NA	15	TRBJ1-4	TRBV19	TGTGCCAGTACTCTTAACTACAGGGAAAGGGAAAAACTGTTTTTT	CASTLNYREREKLFF
NA	NA	13	TRBJ1-1	TRBV28	TGTGCCAGCGTAACAGGGAAGCCCACTGAAGCTTTCTTT	CASVTGKPTEAFF
NA	TRBD1	16	TRBJ1-1	TRBV7-8	TGTGCCAGCAGCTCGTCCCTGAGGGGGCGCAGAAGTGAAGCTTTCTTT	CASSSSLRGRRSEAFF
NA	TRBD1	17	TRBJ1-1	TRBV18	TGTGCCAGCTCAGCCATGACAGGGGGGAACTCAAACACTGAAGCTTTCTTT	CASSAMTGGNSNTEAFF
once	NA	14	TRBJ2-5	TRBV4-1	TGCGCCAGCTCTTTGGGCAGGGCTGGGGAGACCCAGTACTTC	CASSLGRAGETQYF
NA	NA	12	TRBJ1-2	TRBV6-6	TGTGCCAGCAGGCTTTACAGGGACGGCTACACCTTC	CASRLYRDGYTF
many	TRBD1	15	TRBJ2-2	TRBV5-5	TGTGCCAGCAGCGCGGGACAGGGAAACACCGGGGAGCTGTTTTTT	CASSAGQGNTGELFF
NA	TRBD2	13	TRBJ2-7	TRBV10-3	TGTGCCATCAGTGAGGGCGGGGGAAGCGAGCAGTACTTC	CAISEGGGSEQYF
NA	TRBD2	16	TRBJ2-1	TRBV19	TGTGCCAGTTCCCGTGCTGGGGGGGGTTACTACAATGAGCAGTTCTTC	CASSRAGGGYYNEQFF
NA	NA	14	TRBJ1-1	TRBV7-8	TGTGCCAGCAGCTTAGTGCAGGGAAACACTGAAGCTTTCTTT	CASSLVQGNTEAFF
NA	NA	13	TRBJ1-1	TRBV4-1	TGCGCCAGCAGGTACAGCCGGAACACTGAAGCTTTCTTT	CASRYSRNTEAFF
NA	NA	16	TRBJ2-3	TRBV27	TGTGCCAGCAGTTTAAAAGGACTTTCTAGCACAGATACGCAGTATTTT	CASSLKGLSSTDTQYF
NA	TRBD2	16	TRBJ2-3	TRBV7-2	TGTGCCAGCAGCCCGTCCTCGGGACTAACACAAGTTACGCAGTATTTT	CASSPSSGLTQVTQYF
once	NA	17	TRBJ1-1	TRBV9	TGTGCCAGCAGCATAGACCAAAGGGGTTTATCGAACACTGAAGCTTTCTTT	CASSIDQRGLSNTEAFF